This is a list of T cell receptor beta chains from one sample in a study of T cells in Graves' hyperthyroidism and ophthalmopathy. In TCRdb, the multiplex PCR reads were re-called with MiXCR into one record per CDR3 protein. The profile shows about 520,000 distinct CDR3 sequences, around 22% of them singletons. Sequencing was done on a sample of blood. The receptors originated from a woman aged 25 to 39 with Graves' ophthalmopathy. Both conserved end residues are part of each CDR3. The order of the fields is clone size, V gene, J gene, D gene, CDR3 protein, CDR3 DNA. D genes are given only for firm matches. Size values are once, few and many counts, or a class for expanded clones, and some rows have none.

clone_size: many; v_call: TRBV11-2; j_call: TRBJ2-5; d_call: TRBD2; cdr3_aa: CASSRWTGEGETQYF; cdr3_nt: TGTGCCAGCAGCCGTTGGACTGGGGAGGGGGAGACCCAGTACTTC
clone_size: many; v_call: TRBV12-3/TRBV12-4; j_call: TRBJ1-2; d_call: NA; cdr3_aa: CASSWGLRGLNFYGYTF; cdr3_nt: TGTGCCAGCAGTTGGGGTCTCCGCGGACTGAACTTCTATGGCTACACCTTC
clone_size: many; v_call: TRBV6-1; j_call: TRBJ1-5; d_call: NA; cdr3_aa: CASWWTDNQPQHF; cdr3_nt: TGTGCCAGCTGGTGGACGGACAATCAGCCCCAGCATTTT
clone_size: many; v_call: TRBV4-2; j_call: TRBJ1-1; d_call: NA; cdr3_aa: CASSQAGMEAEAFF; cdr3_nt: TGTGCCAGCAGCCAAGCGGGCATGGAGGCTGAAGCTTTCTTT
clone_size: many; v_call: TRBV29-1; j_call: TRBJ1-2; d_call: NA; cdr3_aa: CSVVNSDYGYTF; cdr3_nt: TGCAGCGTAGTTAACAGTGACTATGGCTACACCTTC
clone_size: many; v_call: TRBV7-2; j_call: TRBJ1-1; d_call: NA; cdr3_aa: CASPAMNTEAFF; cdr3_nt: TGTGCCAGCCCAGCGATGAACACTGAAGCTTTCTTT
clone_size: many; v_call: TRBV6-5; j_call: TRBJ2-4; d_call: TRBD2; cdr3_aa: CASSYPPGSGGANIQYF; cdr3_nt: TGTGCCAGCAGTTACCCCCCAGGTAGCGGGGGCGCAAACATTCAGTACTTC
clone_size: NA; v_call: TRBV6-2/TRBV6-3; j_call: TRBJ2-7; d_call: NA; cdr3_aa: CASRPDSHKEQYF; cdr3_nt: TGTGCCAGCAGACCAGACAGCCATAAAGAGCAGTACTTC
clone_size: NA; v_call: TRBV6-1; j_call: TRBJ1-2; d_call: NA; cdr3_aa: CATKEGLYGYTF; cdr3_nt: TGTGCCACCAAGGAGGGTCTCTATGGCTACACCTTC
clone_size: many; v_call: TRBV19; j_call: TRBJ1-2; d_call: TRBD1; cdr3_aa: CASTGRGRGYGYTF; cdr3_nt: TGTGCCAGTACAGGCAGGGGGCGCGGCTATGGCTACACCTTC
clone_size: NA; v_call: TRBV20-1; j_call: TRBJ1-5; d_call: TRBD1; cdr3_aa: CSASGQGRYSNQPQHF; cdr3_nt: TGCAGTGCTAGTGGACAGGGGCGCTATAGCAATCAGCCCCAGCATTTT
clone_size: many; v_call: TRBV20-1; j_call: TRBJ1-5; d_call: NA; cdr3_aa: CSAGGFPEAQHF; cdr3_nt: TGCAGTGCTGGGGGATTTCCGGAGGCCCAGCATTTT
clone_size: many; v_call: TRBV28; j_call: TRBJ2-7; d_call: TRBD1; cdr3_aa: CASSSLRDRGYEQYF; cdr3_nt: TGTGCCAGCAGTTCGCTCCGGGACAGGGGGTACGAGCAGTACTTC
clone_size: many; v_call: TRBV7-2; j_call: TRBJ2-5; d_call: NA; cdr3_aa: CASSLMGWGETQYF; cdr3_nt: TGTGCCAGCAGCTTAATGGGGTGGGGGGAGACCCAGTACTTC
clone_size: many; v_call: TRBV29-1; j_call: TRBJ2-2; d_call: NA; cdr3_aa: CSVEVGKRNTGELFF; cdr3_nt: TGCAGCGTTGAGGTAGGGAAGAGGAACACCGGGGAGCTGTTTTTT
clone_size: many; v_call: TRBV20-1; j_call: TRBJ2-7; d_call: TRBD1; cdr3_aa: CSARDLGQGAHEQYF; cdr3_nt: TGCAGTGCTAGAGATCTTGGACAGGGGGCCCACGAGCAGTACTTC
clone_size: NA; v_call: TRBV28; j_call: TRBJ1-5; d_call: TRBD1; cdr3_aa: CASSLTTGMTEPQHF; cdr3_nt: TGTGCCAGCAGTTTAACGACAGGGATGACAGAGCCCCAGCATTTT
clone_size: many; v_call: TRBV3-1; j_call: TRBJ2-5; d_call: NA; cdr3_aa: CASSQEVGGLKQETQYF; cdr3_nt: TGTGCCAGCAGCCAAGAGGTAGGCGGTTTGAAGCAAGAGACCCAGTACTTC
clone_size: once; v_call: TRBV12-5; j_call: TRBJ1-2; d_call: NA; cdr3_aa: CASGRADHGQNYGYTF; cdr3_nt: TGTGCTAGTGGTCGCGCAGACCACGGGCAAAACTATGGCTACACCTTC
clone_size: many; v_call: TRBV12-3/TRBV12-4; j_call: TRBJ1-1; d_call: NA; cdr3_aa: CASGPTGRTEAFF; cdr3_nt: TGTGCCAGCGGCCCCACAGGGCGCACTGAAGCTTTCTTT
clone_size: NA; v_call: TRBV18; j_call: TRBJ1-6; d_call: NA; cdr3_aa: CASSPERTVSPLHF; cdr3_nt: TGTGCCAGCTCACCAGAGAGGACAGTTTCACCCCTCCACTTT
clone_size: many; v_call: TRBV19; j_call: TRBJ2-4; d_call: NA; cdr3_aa: CASSIGQEAKNIQYF; cdr3_nt: TGTGCCAGTAGTATAGGGCAGGAAGCCAAAAACATTCAGTACTTC
clone_size: many; v_call: TRBV27; j_call: TRBJ1-2; d_call: NA; cdr3_aa: CASSLMGGNYGYTF; cdr3_nt: TGTGCCAGCAGTTTAATGGGCGGAAACTATGGCTACACCTTC
clone_size: NA; v_call: TRBV28; j_call: TRBJ2-7; d_call: TRBD1; cdr3_aa: CASSFTGQGEYEQYF; cdr3_nt: TGTGCCAGCAGTTTCACGGGACAGGGGGAATACGAGCAGTACTTC
clone_size: NA; v_call: TRBV24-1; j_call: TRBJ1-2; d_call: TRBD1; cdr3_aa: CATSEGTGGGYTF; cdr3_nt: TGTGCCACCAGTGAAGGGACAGGAGGTGGCTACACCTTC
clone_size: NA; v_call: TRBV4-1; j_call: TRBJ1-1; d_call: NA; cdr3_aa: CASSQDMLSEAFF; cdr3_nt: TGCGCCAGCAGCCAGGACATGTTATCTGAAGCTTTCTTT